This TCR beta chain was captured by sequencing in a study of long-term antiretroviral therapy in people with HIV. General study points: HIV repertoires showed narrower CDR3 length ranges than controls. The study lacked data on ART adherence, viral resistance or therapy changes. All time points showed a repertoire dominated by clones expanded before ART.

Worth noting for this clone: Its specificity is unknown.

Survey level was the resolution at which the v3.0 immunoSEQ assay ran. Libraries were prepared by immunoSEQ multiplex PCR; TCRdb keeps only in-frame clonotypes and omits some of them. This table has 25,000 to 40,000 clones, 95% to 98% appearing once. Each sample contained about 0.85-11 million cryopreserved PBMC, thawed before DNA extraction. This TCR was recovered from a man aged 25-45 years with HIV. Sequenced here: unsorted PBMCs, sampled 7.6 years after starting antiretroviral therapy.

The chain's CDR3 is CASRGDRVDEQYF. The CDR3 coding sequence is TGTGCCAGTAGGGGGGACAGGGTCGACGAGCAGTACTTC. The chain combines TRBV27 with TRBJ2-7, with 9 positions matching TRBD1. The CDR3 is 13 residues long. V lost 9 bases and J lost 5; bases outside the gene matches: 8. In germline, CDR1 is MNHEY, CDR2 SMNVEV (reference sequence).